The 10 T cell receptor beta chains presented below share a single source sample, sequenced in a study of early T cells in non-severe SARS-CoV-2 infection. TCRdb called the 5' RACE reads again in MiXCR, with one record for every CDR3 protein. The repertoire holds tens of thousands of distinct CDR3 sequences, 10% seen once, with 6.5% in the top ten. Sequenced material: whole blood. The receptors stem from an adult who was a healthcare worker with PCR-confirmed SARS-CoV-2 infection or an uninfected control (not recorded which).

The rearrangement links TRBV7-2 to TRBJ2-3; 14 bases match TRBD2. The CDR3 consists of 17 residues. CDR1 is SGHTA and CDR2 is FQGNSA in the germline V gene. The J segment lost 4 bases and the V segment lost 5 bases, leaving 8 bases of the junction unmatched. The CDR3 spells CASSARWTSGRPDTQYF. For the CDR3, the DNA is TGTGCCAGCAGCGCCCGATGGACTAGCGGGAGGCCAGATACGCAGTATTTT. Based on the CDR3 plus reference TRBV7-2 and TRBJ2-3, the full variable domain is GAGVSQSPSNKVTEKGKDVELRCDPISGHTALYWYRQSLGQGLEFLIYFQGNSAPDKSGLPSDRFSAERTGGSVSTLTIQRTQQEDSAVYLCASSARWTSGRPDTQYFGPGTRLTVL.

This clonotype was observed at least ten times. The chain uses TRBV27 and TRBJ2-1, with TRBD2 matching over 8 bases. The CDR3 has 17 residues. Germline CDR1 and CDR2: MNHEY and SMNVEV (reference sequence). Unmatched junction bases numbered 13, after V lost 5 bases and J lost 4 bases. The CDR3 region has the DNA TGTGCCAGCAGTCTCCCAACCACAGCGGGAGTGTACAATGAGCAGTTCTTC. Its translation is CASSLPTTAGVYNEQFF.

The table lists this clonotype with many counts. The chain recombines TRBV7-6 with TRBJ2-1, with 8 bases that match TRBD1. The V and J ends lost 2 bases and 9 bases, in that order; junction bases with no gene match: 3. The CDR3 runs 13 residues. Germline V gives CDR1 SGHVS, CDR2 FNYEAQ. CDR3 region: CASSLTQGGEQFF. CDR3 nucleotide sequence: TGTGCCAGCAGCTTAACACAGGGGGGTGAGCAGTTCTTC. The full variable domain, in which reference TRBV7-6 and TRBJ2-1 provide the parts outside the CDR3, is GAGVSQSPRYKVTKRGQDVALRCDPISGHVSLYWYRQALGQGPEFLTYFNYEAQQDKSGLPNDRFSAERPEGSISTLTIQRTEQRDSAMYRCASSLTQGGEQFFGPGTRLTVL.

The chain recombines TRBV12-3 or TRBV12-4 with TRBJ2-7; 13 positions match TRBD2. The CDR3 is 16 amino acids. The ends lost 4 bases at V and 4 bases at J; junction bases unmatched: 7. For the CDR3, the DNA is TGTGCCAGCAGTTCAACCGGGACTAGCGGGAAATACGAGCAGTACTTC. Translated, it gives CASSSTGTSGKYEQYF.

The V and J genes are TRBV3-1 and TRBJ2-7; 7 bases agree with TRBD2. Germline CDR1 and CDR2: LGHDT and YNNKEL (reference sequence). V shed 5 bases, J shed 2 bases, and the junction held 9 bases outside the gene matches. This CDR3 is 15 amino acids long. The CDR3 region has the DNA TGTGCCAGCAGCTCCGGCGGCGGGAGTCCCTACGAGCAGTACTTC. Its protein product is CASSSGGGSPYEQYF.

This clonotype has more than one count but fewer than ten. At one boundary the junction diverges from the germline segment, which might be a read error. V is TRBV7-7 and J is TRBJ2-1, with TRBD2 as a possible D gene (6 bases). Germline lookup yields CDR1 SSHAT and CDR2 FNYEAQ (reference sequence). The CDR3 is made up of 13 amino acids. The CDR3 bases are TGTGCTAGCAGCTTCTACGGGGGCAATGAGCAGTTCTTC. Translated: CASSFYGGNEQFF.

CDR3 sequence reads: CASSPPTASGANVLTF. Here the CDR3 DNA reads TGTGCCAGCAGCCCCCCTACGGCATCGGGGGCCAACGTCCTGACTTTC. The chain joins TRBV25-1 to TRBJ2-6, with no clear D. Between the trimmed V and J ends, which lost 6 bases and 4 bases, there was a span of 16 bases. Per the germline V gene, CDR1 is MGHDK and CDR2 is SYGVNS. This CDR3 has 16 amino acids.

This clonotype was counted between two and nine times. The DNA for the CDR3 is TGTGCCAGCAGCTTGGGGCTAGCGGGAGAGCGACCCTACGAGCAGTACTTC. Translation gives CASSLGLAGERPYEQYF. The V and J genes are TRBV5-6 and TRBJ2-7, with 10 bases identical to TRBD2. Per the germline V gene, CDR1 is SGHDT and CDR2 is YYEEEE. This CDR3 has 17 residues. V lost 0 bases, J lost 2 bases, and 8 bases stayed unmatched.

This clonotype was seen only a few times. The J gene is TRBJ2-6, the V gene TRBV19; possibly TRBD1 or TRBD2 for D (5 bases each). The germline CDR1 and CDR2 sequences are LNHDA and SQIVND (reference sequence). CDR3 length equals 13 residues. The V end was cut by 6 bases, the J end by 6 bases, with 9 bases between. CDR3: CASSHGAANVLTF. The CDR3 nucleotides read TGTGCCAGTAGCCACGGGGCGGCCAACGTCCTGACTTTC.

This clonotype was counted many times. V gene TRBV6-1 combines with J gene TRBJ2-7; D is unresolved. Germline CDR1 and CDR2: MNHNS and SASEGT. The CDR3 loop spans 12 amino acids. V lost 7 bases and J lost 4, with 11 bases in between. The CDR3 loop reads CASTFYGYEQYF. CDR3 DNA: TGTGCCAGCACGTTCTACGGGTACGAGCAGTACTTC.